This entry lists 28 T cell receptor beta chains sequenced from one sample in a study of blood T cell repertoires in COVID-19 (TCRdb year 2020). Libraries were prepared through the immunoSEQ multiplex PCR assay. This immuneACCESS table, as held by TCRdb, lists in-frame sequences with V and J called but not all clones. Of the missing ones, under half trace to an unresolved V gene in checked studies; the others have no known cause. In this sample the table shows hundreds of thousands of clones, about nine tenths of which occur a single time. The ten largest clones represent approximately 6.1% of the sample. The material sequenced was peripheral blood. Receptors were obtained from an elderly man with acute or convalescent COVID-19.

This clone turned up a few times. CDR3 sequence: CASSIKTRDQPQHF. The DNA of the CDR3 is TGTGCCAGTAGTATAAAGACTAGAGATCAGCCCCAGCATTTT. The chain carries TRBV19 and TRBJ1-5, with D uncertain. CDR3 length: 14 residues. Trimming cost V 2 bases and J 5 bases, with 10 bases left between them. Germline assignment: CDR1 LNHDA and CDR2 SQIVND (reference sequence). Complete variable domain (other parts from reference TRBV19 and TRBJ1-5): DGGITQSPKYLFRKEGQNVTLSCEQNLNHDAMYWYRQDPGQGLRLIYYSQIVNDFQKGDIAEGYSVSREKKESFPLTVTSAQKNPTAFYLCASSIKTRDQPQHFGDGTRLSIL.

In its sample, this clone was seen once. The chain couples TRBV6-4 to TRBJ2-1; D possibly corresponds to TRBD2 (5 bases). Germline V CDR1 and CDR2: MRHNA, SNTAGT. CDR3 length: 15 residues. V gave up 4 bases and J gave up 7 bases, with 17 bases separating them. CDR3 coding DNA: TGTGCCAGCAGTGGAGAGGGCTCGGGGTGGAATGAGCAGTTCTTC. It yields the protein CASSGEGSGWNEQFF.

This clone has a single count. In nucleotides, the CDR3 is TGCGCCAGCAGCCAATCGAGCCTTAGCGGGAGACCGTTCTTC. Translation gives CASSQSSLSGRPFF. This chain uses TRBV4-3 with TRBJ2-1; 9 bases are shared with TRBD2. From germline, CDR1 is LGHNA and CDR2 YSLEER. The CDR3 runs to 14 residues. V was pared by 2 bases and J by 15 bases, with 11 bases of the junction left unmatched.

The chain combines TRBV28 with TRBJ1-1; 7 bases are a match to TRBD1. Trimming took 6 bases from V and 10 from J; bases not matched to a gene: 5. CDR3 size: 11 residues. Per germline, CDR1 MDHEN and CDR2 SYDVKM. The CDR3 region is CASSLTGLAFF. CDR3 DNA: TGTGCCAGCAGCCTGACAGGGCTAGCTTTCTTT.

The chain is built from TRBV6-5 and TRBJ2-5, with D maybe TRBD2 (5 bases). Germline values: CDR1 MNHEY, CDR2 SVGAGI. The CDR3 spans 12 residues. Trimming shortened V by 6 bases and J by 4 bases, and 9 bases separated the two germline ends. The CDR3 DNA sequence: TGTGCCAGCAGGGAGGAAGGAGAGACCCAGTACTTC. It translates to CASREEGETQYF.

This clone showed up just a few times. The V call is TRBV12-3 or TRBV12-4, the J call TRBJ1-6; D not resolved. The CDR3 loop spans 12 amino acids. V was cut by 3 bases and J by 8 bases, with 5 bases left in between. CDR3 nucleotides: TGTGCCAGCAGTTTCGGGGATTCACCCCTCCACTTT. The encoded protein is CASSFGDSPLHF.

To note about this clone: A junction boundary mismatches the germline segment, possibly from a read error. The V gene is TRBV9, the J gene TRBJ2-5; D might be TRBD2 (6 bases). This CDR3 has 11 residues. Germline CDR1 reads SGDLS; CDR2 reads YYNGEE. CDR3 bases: TGCAACCCACTAGCAGAAGAGACCCAGTACTTC. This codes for CNPLAEETQYF.

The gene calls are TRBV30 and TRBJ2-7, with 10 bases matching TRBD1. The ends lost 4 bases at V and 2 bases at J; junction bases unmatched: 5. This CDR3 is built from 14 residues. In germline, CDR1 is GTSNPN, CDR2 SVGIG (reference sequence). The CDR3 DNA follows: TGTGCCTGGACCCTCGGACAGGGGGCCTACGAGCAGTACTTC. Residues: CAWTLGQGAYEQYF.

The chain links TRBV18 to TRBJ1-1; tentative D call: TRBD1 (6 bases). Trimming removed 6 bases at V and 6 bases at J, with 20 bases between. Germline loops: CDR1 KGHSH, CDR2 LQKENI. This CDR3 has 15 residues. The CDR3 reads CASSPGAGASSEAFF. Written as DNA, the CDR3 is TGTGCCAGCTCCCCTGGGGCAGGGGCTAGTTCTGAAGCTTTCTTT. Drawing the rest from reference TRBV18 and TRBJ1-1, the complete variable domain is NAGVMQNPRHLVRRRGQEARLRCSPMKGHSHVYWYRQLPEEGLKFMVYLQKENIIDESGMPKERFSAEFPKEGPSILRIQQVVRGDSAAYFCASSPGAGASSEAFFGQGTRLTVV.

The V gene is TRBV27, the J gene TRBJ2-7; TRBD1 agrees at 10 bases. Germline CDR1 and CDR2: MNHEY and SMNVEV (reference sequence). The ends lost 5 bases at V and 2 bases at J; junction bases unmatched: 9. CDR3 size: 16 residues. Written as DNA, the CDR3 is TGTGCCAGCAGTGGCCTCCGGACAGGGGGACCCTACGAGCAGTACTTC. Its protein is CASSGLRTGGPYEQYF.

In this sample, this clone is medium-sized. CDR3 sequence: CASSTQGGNGLYEQYF. CDR3 bases: TGTGCCAGCTCTACCCAAGGAGGGAATGGTCTCTACGAGCAGTACTTC. The rearrangement uses TRBV18 and TRBJ2-7, with D perhaps matching TRBD2 (6 bases). The CDR3 is 16 amino acids. CDR1 is KGHSH, CDR2 LQKENI, per germline. V lost 6 bases to trimming and J lost 3 bases, with 21 bases between them.

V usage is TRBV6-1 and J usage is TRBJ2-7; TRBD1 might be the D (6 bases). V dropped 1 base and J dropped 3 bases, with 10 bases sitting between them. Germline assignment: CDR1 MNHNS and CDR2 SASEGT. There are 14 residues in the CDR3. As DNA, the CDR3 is TGTGCCAGCAGTGAAGACAGGGCGAGCTACGAGCAGTACTTC. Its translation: CASSEDRASYEQYF.

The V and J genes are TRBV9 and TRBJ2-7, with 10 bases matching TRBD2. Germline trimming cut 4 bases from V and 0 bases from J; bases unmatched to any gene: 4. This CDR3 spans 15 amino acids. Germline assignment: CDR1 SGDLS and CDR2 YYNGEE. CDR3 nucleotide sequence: TGTGCCAGCAGCACGCTAGCGGGAGTCTCCTACGAGCAGTACTTC. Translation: CASSTLAGVSYEQYF.

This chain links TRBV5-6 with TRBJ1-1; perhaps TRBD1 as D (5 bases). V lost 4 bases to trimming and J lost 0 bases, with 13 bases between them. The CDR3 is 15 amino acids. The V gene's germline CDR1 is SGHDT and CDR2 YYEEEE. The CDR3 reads CASSGGIRVNTEAFF. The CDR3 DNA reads TGTGCCAGCAGCGGGGGGATCAGGGTGAACACTGAAGCTTTCTTT.

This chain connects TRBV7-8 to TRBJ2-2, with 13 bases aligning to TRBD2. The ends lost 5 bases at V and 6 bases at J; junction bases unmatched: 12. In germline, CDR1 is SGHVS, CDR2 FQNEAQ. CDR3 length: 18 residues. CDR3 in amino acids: CASSRAGTSGIGAGELFF. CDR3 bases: TGTGCCAGCAGCCGAGCCGGGACTAGCGGGATCGGTGCCGGGGAGCTGTTTTTT.

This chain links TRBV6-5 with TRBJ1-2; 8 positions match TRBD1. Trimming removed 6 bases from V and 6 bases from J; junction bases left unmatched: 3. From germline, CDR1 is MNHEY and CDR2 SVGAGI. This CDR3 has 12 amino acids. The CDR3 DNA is TGTGCCAGCAGCTCGACAGGGGATGGCTACACCTTC. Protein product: CASSSTGDGYTF.

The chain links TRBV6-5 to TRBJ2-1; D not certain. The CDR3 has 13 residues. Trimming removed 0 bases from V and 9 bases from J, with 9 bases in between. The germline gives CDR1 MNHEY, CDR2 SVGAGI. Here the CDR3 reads CASSYSFGFEQFF. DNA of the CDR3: TGTGCCAGCAGTTACTCTTTCGGGTTTGAGCAGTTCTTC.

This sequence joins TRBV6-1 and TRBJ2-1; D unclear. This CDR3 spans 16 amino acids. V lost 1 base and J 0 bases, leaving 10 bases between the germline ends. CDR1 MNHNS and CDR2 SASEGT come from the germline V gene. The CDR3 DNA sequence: TGTGCCAGCAGTGAAGGGCCACAGTTCTCCTACAATGAGCAGTTCTTC. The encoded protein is CASSEGPQFSYNEQFF.

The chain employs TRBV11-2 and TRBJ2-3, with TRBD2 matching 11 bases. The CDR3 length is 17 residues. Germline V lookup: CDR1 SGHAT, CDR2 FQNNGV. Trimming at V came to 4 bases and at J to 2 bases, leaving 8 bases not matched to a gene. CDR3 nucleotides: TGTGCCAGCAGCTCCCCTAAGACTAGCGGGAACACAGATACGCAGTATTTT. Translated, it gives CASSSPKTSGNTDTQYF.

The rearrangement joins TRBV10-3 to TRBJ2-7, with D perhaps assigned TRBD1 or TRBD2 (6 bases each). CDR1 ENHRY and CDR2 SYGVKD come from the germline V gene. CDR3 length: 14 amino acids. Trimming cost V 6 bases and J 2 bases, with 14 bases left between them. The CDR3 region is CAISEGGGPYEQYV. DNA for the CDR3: TGTGCCATCAGCGAGGGGGGAGGACCCTACGAGCAGTACGTC.

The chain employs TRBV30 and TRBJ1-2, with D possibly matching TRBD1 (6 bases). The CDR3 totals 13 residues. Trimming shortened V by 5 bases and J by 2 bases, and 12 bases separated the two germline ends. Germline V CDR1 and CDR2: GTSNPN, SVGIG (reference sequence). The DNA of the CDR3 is TGTGCCTGGCTTGGACAGCACAACTATGGCTACACCTTC. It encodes CAWLGQHNYGYTF.

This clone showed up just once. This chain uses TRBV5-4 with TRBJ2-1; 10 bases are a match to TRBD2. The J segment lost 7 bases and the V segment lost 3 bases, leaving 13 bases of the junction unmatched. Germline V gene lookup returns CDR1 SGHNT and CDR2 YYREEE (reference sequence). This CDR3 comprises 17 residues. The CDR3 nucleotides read TGTGCCAGCAGCTACAATCTGATGGGACTAGCGACTAATGAGCAGTTCTTC. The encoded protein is CASSYNLMGLATNEQFF.

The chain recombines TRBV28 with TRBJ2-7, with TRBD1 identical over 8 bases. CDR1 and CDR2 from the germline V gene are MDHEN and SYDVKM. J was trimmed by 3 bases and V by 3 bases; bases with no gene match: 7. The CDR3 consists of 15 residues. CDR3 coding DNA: TGTGCCAGCAGTTTCATTCGGACAGGGCGCTACGAGCAGTACTTC. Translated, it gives CASSFIRTGRYEQYF.

As DNA, the CDR3 is TGTGCCAGTACCAACCTGGGGACAGGGCCCCCCTACGAGCAGTACTTC. Encoded protein: CASTNLGTGPPYEQYF. This rearrangement joins TRBV19 to TRBJ2-7; 9 bases agree with TRBD1. With 7 bases clipped from V and 2 bases from J, the junction kept 12 bases outside the gene matches. Looked up from germline, CDR1 is LNHDA and CDR2 is SQIVND (reference sequence). This CDR3 contains 16 residues.

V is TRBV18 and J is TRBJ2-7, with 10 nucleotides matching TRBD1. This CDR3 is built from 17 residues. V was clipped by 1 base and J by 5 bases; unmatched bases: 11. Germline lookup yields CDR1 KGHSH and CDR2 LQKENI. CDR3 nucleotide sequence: TGTGCCAGCTCACCACGTGTGTCGGGACAGGGGTCGCACGAGCAGTACTTC. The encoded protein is CASSPRVSGQGSHEQYF.

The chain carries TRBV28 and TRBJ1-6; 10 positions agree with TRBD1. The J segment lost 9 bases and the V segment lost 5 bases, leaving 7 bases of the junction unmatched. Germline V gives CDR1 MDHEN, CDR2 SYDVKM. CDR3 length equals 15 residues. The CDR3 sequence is CASSLPGQGFSPLHF. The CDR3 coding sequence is TGTGCCAGCAGTCTACCGGGACAGGGGTTTTCACCCCTCCACTTT.

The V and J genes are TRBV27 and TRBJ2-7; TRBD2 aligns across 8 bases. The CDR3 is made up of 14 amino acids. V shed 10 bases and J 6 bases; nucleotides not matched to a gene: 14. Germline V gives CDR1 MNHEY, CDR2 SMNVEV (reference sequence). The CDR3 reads CATPAGAHRVEQYV. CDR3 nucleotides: TGTGCCACCCCAGCGGGAGCCCATAGAGTCGAGCAGTACGTC.

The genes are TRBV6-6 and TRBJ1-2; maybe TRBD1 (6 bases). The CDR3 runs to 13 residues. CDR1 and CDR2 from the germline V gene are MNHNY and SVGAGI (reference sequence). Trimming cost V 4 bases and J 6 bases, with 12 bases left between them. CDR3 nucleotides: TGTGCCAGCAGTTCCATACAGGGTAATGGCTACACCTTC. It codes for CASSSIQGNGYTF.